What follows describes a single T cell receptor (beta chain). The antigen is unknown. The data derive from a study of cytomegalovirus exposure and HLA in healthy donors. For the study at large: T cells numbering around 180 million yielded some 100 million unique TCR beta sequences in an earlier analysis. General study results and limits: Later work associated 17,000 or so TCR beta sequences with HLA alleles at 0.05 false discovery rate.

The PCR contained 60 Vbeta and 13 Jbeta primers. The data were produced by immunoSEQ multiplex PCR, yet TCRdb's version contains in-frame clones alone and is incomplete. The profile covers over 150,000 clones, with about 80% appearing a single time and roughly 3% taken by the ten largest. Trimming shortened V by 0 bases and J by 6 bases, and 15 bases separated the two germline ends. This CDR3 contains 15 residues. In germline, CDR1 is GTSNPN, CDR2 SVGIG (reference sequence). Sequencing was carried out using PBMCs. This sequence originates from a woman aged 25-40 years in good health and CMV-seronegative. The chain couples TRBV30 to TRBJ1-5; a weak D match, TRBD1 (6 bases). CDR3 amino acids: CAWSVLPGVGQPQHF. CDR3 nucleotide sequence: TGTGCCTGGAGTGTCCTGCCAGGGGTCGGTCAGCCCCAGCATTTT.